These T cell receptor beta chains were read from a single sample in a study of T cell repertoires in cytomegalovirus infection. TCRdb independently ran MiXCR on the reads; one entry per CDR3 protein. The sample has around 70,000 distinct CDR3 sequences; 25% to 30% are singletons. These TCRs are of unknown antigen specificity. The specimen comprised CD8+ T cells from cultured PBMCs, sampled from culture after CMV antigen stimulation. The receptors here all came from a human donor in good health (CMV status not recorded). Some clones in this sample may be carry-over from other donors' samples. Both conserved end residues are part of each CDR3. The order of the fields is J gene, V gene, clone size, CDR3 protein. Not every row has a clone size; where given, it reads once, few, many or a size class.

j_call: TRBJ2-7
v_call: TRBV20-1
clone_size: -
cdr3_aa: CSARPTSGDTYEQYF

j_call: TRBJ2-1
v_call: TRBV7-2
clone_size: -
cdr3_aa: CASSFITPEQFF

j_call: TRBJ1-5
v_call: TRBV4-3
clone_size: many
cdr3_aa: CASSQDDRVNQPQHF

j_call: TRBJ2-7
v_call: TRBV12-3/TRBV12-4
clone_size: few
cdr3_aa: CASILGWGTPYEQYF

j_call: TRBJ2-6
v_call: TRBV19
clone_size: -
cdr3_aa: CASSIDQCGANVLTF

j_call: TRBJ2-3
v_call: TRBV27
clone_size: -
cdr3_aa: CASSLGWTSTDTQYF

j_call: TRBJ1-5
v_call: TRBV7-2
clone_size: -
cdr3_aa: CASSLADRHNQPQHF

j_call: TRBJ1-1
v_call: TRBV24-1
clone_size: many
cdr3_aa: CATSAAGGTEAFF

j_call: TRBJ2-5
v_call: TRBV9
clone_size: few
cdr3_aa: CASSVHSGGDLTQETQYF

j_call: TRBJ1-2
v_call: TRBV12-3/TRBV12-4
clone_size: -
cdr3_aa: CASSSQGKDYGYTF

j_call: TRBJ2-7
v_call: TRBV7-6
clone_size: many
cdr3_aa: CASSLNRRAENEQYF

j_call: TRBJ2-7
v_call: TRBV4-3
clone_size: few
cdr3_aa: CASSQEATGGISYEQYF

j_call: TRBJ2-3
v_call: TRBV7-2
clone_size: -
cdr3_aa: CASSLTGLNGGYNTDTQYF

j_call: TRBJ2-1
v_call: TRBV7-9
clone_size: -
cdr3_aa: CASSSQGQERASYNEQFF

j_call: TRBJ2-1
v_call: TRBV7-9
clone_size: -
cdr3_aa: CASSPYPGLSSYNEQFF

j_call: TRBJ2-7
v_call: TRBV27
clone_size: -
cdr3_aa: CASSLPGRGIREQYF

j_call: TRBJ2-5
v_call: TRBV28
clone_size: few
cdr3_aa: CASSKRDRETQETQYF

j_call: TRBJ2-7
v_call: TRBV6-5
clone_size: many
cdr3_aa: CASSYDSYEQYF

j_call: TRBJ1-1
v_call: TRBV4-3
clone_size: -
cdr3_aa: CASSQGFDRAEAFF

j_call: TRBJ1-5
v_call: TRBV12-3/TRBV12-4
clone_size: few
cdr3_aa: CASSGGANQPQHF

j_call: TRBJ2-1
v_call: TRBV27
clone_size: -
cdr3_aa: CASSLRPSGLYNEQFF

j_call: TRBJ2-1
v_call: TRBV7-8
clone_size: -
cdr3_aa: CASSLGTGPSYNEQFF

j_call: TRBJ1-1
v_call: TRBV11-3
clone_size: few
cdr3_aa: CASSTGTGAEAFF

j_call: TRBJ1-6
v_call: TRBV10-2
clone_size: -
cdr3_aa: CASRLDSSYNSPLHF

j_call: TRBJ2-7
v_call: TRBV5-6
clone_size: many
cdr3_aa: CASSQPTSGTSYEQYF

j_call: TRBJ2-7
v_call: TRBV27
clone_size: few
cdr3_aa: CASSKGHGLDEQYF

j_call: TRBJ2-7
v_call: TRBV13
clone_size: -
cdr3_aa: CASSFRGDGTYEQYF

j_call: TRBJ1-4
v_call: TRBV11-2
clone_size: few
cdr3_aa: CASSSNSLKLFF

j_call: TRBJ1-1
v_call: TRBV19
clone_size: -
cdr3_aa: CASSIFGTGQVEAFF

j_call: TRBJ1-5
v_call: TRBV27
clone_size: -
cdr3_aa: CASWGQGTRQPQHF